A selection of T cell receptor beta chains follows, all from one sample in a study of T cell changes during pregnancy in multiple sclerosis. Clones were sequenced by immunoSEQ multiplex PCR, and TCRdb holds only the in-frame ones, with some missing. The sample has 45,000 to 55,000 clones; about 92% are singletons. Sequenced here: CD4+ T cells from peripheral blood mononuclear cells, sampled after pregnancy. The receptor source for this set is a female donor in good health, enrolled as a control in a pregnancy study. Both conserved end residues are part of each CDR3. Fields, in order: J gene, clone size, D gene, V gene, CDR3 protein, CDR3 DNA. The D gene is left open where the match is weak. Clone size is not always given. Where it is, it says once, few, many or a class for expanded clones.

TRBJ2-3	-	TRBD2	TRBV4-3	CASSQELAGGDTQYF	TGCGCCAGCAGCCAAGAACTAGCGGGGGGAGATACGCAGTATTTT
TRBJ1-4	-	-	TRBV18	CASSRRQSTNEKLFF	TGTGCCAGCTCACGCCGACAGTCGACTAATGAAAAACTGTTTTTT
TRBJ1-5	-	-	TRBV15	CATSRVGGPGAGNQPQHF	TGTGCCACCAGCAGAGTCGGGGGGCCGGGGGCCGGCAATCAGCCCCAGCATTTT
TRBJ2-7	-	-	TRBV2	CASSDRAQSSYEQYF	TGTGCCAGCAGTGACAGGGCCCAGAGCTCCTACGAGCAGTACTTC
TRBJ2-7	-	TRBD1	TRBV6-5	CASSNRDSSYEQYF	TGTGCCAGCAGTAATCGGGACAGCTCCTACGAGCAGTACTTC
TRBJ2-7	once	TRBD1	TRBV7-2	CASSPLGTGSYEQYF	TGTGCCAGCAGCCCATTGGGGACAGGATCGTACGAGCAGTACTTC
TRBJ2-3	-	-	TRBV14	CASSQDFSEFHTDTQYF	TGTGCCAGCAGCCAAGATTTCAGCGAATTCCACACAGATACGCAGTATTTT
TRBJ1-1	-	-	TRBV7-2	CASSFLTEAFF	TGTGCCAGCAGCTTTTTAACTGAAGCTTTCTTT
TRBJ1-2	-	-	TRBV18	CASSPPDSNYGYTF	TGTGCCAGCTCACCACCGGACAGTAACTATGGCTACACCTTC
TRBJ1-5	-	-	TRBV19	CASSITVSGMSNQPQHF	TGTGCCAGTAGTATCACAGTTTCGGGGATGAGCAATCAGCCCCAGCATTTT
TRBJ1-5	-	TRBD1	TRBV29-1	CSVGQGVSQPQHF	TGCAGCGTGGGACAGGGGGTCTCTCAGCCCCAGCATTTT
TRBJ2-6	-	-	TRBV30	CAWGTGGANVLTF	TGTGCCTGGGGCACAGGTGGGGCCAACGTCCTGACTTTC
TRBJ2-7	-	-	TRBV28	CASSEQGGEQYF	TGTGCCAGCAGTGAACAGGGAGGGGAGCAGTACTTC
TRBJ1-4	-	-	TRBV7-9	CASSQKVGGRANEKLFF	TGTGCCAGCAGCCAAAAAGTAGGGGGAAGGGCTAATGAAAAACTGTTTTTT
TRBJ1-5	-	-	TRBV6-5	CASSQGNRNNQPQHF	TGTGCCAGCAGTCAGGGGAATCGGAACAATCAGCCCCAGCATTTT
TRBJ1-3	-	-	TRBV5-1	CASSSGGLFSGNTIYF	TGCGCCAGCAGCTCGGGGGGACTGTTCTCTGGAAACACCATATATTTT